This TCR beta chain is drawn from a study of cytomegalovirus exposure and HLA in healthy donors. The length of the CDR3 is 14 residues. CDR1 is SGHAT and CDR2 is FQDESV in the germline V gene (reference sequence). With 3 bases removed from V and 3 bases from J, the gap between germline ends came to 12 bases. Primers for the PCR totalled 60 Vbeta and 13 Jbeta. Sequencing was performed with immunoSEQ multiplex PCR; in TCRdb, only in-frame clones are kept and a portion is missing. The sample lists 150,000 to 200,000 clones, roughly 73% seen once, with approximately 10% in the top ten. The V and J genes are TRBV11-1 and TRBJ2-7; perhaps TRBD2 as D (6 bases). The TCR comes from a man aged 18 to 35 in good health and CMV-seropositive. What was sequenced was PBMCs. Here the CDR3 DNA reads TGTGCCAGCAGCTTCGGGACTCCACTCTACGAGCAGTACTTC. Translation gives CASSFGTPLYEQYF. Complete variable domain (other parts from reference TRBV11-1 and TRBJ2-7): EAEVAQSPRYKITEKSQAVAFWCDPISGHATLYWYRQILGQGPELLVQFQDESVVDDSQLPKDRFSAERLKGVDSTLKIQPAELGDSAMYLCASSFGTPLYEQYFGPGTRLTVT.